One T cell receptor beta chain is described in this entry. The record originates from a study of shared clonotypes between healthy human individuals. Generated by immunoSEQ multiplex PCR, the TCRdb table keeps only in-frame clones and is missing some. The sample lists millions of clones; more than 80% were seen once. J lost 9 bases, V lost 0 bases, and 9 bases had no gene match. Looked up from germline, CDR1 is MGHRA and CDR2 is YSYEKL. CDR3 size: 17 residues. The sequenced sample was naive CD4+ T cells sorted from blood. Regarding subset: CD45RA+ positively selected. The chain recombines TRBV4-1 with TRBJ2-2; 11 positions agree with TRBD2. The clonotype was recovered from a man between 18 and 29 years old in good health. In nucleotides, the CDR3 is TGCGCCAGCAGCCAAGATCTACTAGCGGGAGTTACGAGGGAGCTGTTTTTT. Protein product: CASSQDLLAGVTRELFF.